This TCR beta chain stems from a study of blood T cell repertoires in COVID-19. The overall study: Samples of COVID-19 (acute and convalescent) were obtained from the United States, Italy and Spain.

Original processing methods: It was from reference gene primer amplification that nucleated cell counts were estimated. Sequenced by immunoSEQ multiplex PCR; TCRdb stores in-frame clones only, minus some. Clone size and V and J calls were adopted from that table, with D and trimming inferred from the DNA. Of about 160,000 clones detected, 80% to 90% appear once; the ten largest clones hold roughly 1%. Germline values: CDR1 LNHNV, CDR2 YYDKDF (reference sequence). The V and J ends lost 0 bases and 7 bases respectively, with 12 bases between them. This CDR3 contains 14 residues. The rearrangement links TRBV15 to TRBJ1-1; D remains unclear. The sample taken for sequencing was peripheral blood. The sequence derives from a man aged 35-49 years with acute or convalescent COVID-19. The CDR3 here is CATSRDWGAGEAFF. Here the CDR3 DNA reads TGTGCCACCAGCAGAGATTGGGGTGCGGGTGAAGCTTTCTTT.